This T cell receptor beta chain was obtained from a study of T cell responses to AZD1222 COVID-19 vaccine. Repertoires were generated with immunoSEQ multiplex PCR, while TCRdb's copy carries only in-frame clones and drops some. Among around 200,000 clones listed, more than 85% were seen once. The TCR comes from an adult in good health. The input for sequencing was peripheral blood, taken on day 0 of AZD1222 vaccination.

The CDR3 loop is CASSQEELVAGELFF. In nucleotides, the CDR3 is TGTGCCAGCAGCCAAGAAGAACTAGTAGCCGGGGAGCTGTTTTTT. The gene calls are TRBV3-1 (or the pseudogene TRBV3-2) and TRBJ2-2; possible D gene TRBD2, 5 bases. V lost 0 bases and J lost 6, with 11 bases in between. From germline, CDR1 is LGHDT and CDR2 YNNKEL (reference sequence). This CDR3 is 15 amino acids long.